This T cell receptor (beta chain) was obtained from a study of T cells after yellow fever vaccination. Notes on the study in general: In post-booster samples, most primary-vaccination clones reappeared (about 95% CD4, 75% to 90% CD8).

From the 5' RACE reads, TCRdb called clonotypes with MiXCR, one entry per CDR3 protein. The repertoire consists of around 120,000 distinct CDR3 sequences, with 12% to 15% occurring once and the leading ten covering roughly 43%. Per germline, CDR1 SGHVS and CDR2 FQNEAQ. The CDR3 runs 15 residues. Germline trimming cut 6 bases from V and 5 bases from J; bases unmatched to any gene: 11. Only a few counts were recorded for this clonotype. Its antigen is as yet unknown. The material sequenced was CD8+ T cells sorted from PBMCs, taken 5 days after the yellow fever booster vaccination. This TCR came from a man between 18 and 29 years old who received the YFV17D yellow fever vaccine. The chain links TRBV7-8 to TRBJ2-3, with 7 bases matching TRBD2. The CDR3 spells CASSPGGFSGDTQYF. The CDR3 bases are TGTGCCAGCAGTCCCGGGGGGTTCTCTGGAGATACGCAGTATTTT.